This T cell receptor beta chain was profiled in a study of tumor-infiltrating lymphocytes in primary liver carcinoma. At the level of the study: Both sexes were represented among patients, who were 30 to 69 years old.

TCR beta cDNA was prepared out of around 460 ng total RNA by means of a constant-region primer. For TCR beta, libraries were produced by three nested multiplex PCR rounds using slightly modified ARM-PCR. Forward primers for TRBV1-TRBV30 and a C-beta reverse primer served the first two PCR rounds, at about 9 cycles each. One entry per CDR3 protein, called by TCRdb with MiXCR from the multiplex PCR reads. The table lists some 120,000 distinct CDR3 sequences, around two thirds of them singletons. Per germline, CDR1 SGHVS and CDR2 FQNEAQ. Trimming cost V 1 base and J 8 bases, with 17 bases left between them. There are 15 residues in the CDR3. Co-extraction yielded RNA and DNA from approximately 22-30 mg of unsorted bulk tissue. Viable tumor cell content exceeded 80% in every tumor sample. Concerning this clonotype: Its antigen is undetermined. Given a much more abundant clone one base away, this may be a read error.

Study-wide results and limits: Pairs of tumor regions overlapped more than tumor-adjacent and tumor-blood pairs did.

The sequence was collected from a woman in her sixties with primary liver carcinoma and hepatitis B virus infection. The sample consisted of liver tumor tissue from sampling region 1. The subset was: tumor region T1, superior pole. The chain is built from TRBV7-8 and TRBJ1-2; no reliable D call. The CDR3 reads CASSLVPAYLLGYTF. CDR3 sequence (DNA): TGTGCCAGCAGCTTAGTACCAGCCTATTTGTTAGGCTACACCTTC.